This is a list of T cell receptor beta chains from one sample in a study of blood T cell repertoires in COVID-19. Libraries were prepared by immunoSEQ multiplex PCR; TCRdb keeps only in-frame clonotypes and omits some of them. The sample shows 120,000 to 150,000 clones, approximately 87% of them seen only once. Sequences were obtained from PBMCs or T cells enriched from blood (not recorded which). These receptors all come from a woman aged 25-40 years with acute COVID-19. Each CDR3 is given with its conserved first and last residue. A D gene is named only where the DNA matches it firmly. Not all rows give a size; the values are once, few, many and, for expanded clones, a class.

d_gene,abundance,v_gene,j_gene,CDR3aa,CDR3nt
TRBD1,-,TRBV27,TRBJ1-5,CASSDRGRGQPQHF,TGTGCCAGCAGTGACAGGGGGCGTGGGCAGCCCCAGCATTTT
-,-,TRBV27,TRBJ2-7,CASSLTVPPYEQYF,TGTGCCAGCAGTTTAACGGTCCCTCCCTACGAGCAGTACTTC
-,once,TRBV27,TRBJ2-2,CASSFLTSSRTPTGELFF,TGTGCCAGCAGTTTTCTTACCTCGTCCAGGACACCAACCGGGGAGCTGTTTTTT
TRBD2,-,TRBV6-5,TRBJ2-7,CASRPRTSSYEQYF,TGTGCCAGCAGACCGCGGACTAGCTCTTACGAGCAGTACTTC
TRBD2,-,TRBV4-3,TRBJ2-1,CASSQQFTSGGNEQFF,TGCGCCAGCAGCCAACAATTTACTAGCGGCGGGAATGAGCAGTTCTTC
TRBD2,-,TRBV4-2,TRBJ2-1,CASSQELLAGAGGEQFF,TGTGCCAGCAGCCAAGAGTTGTTAGCGGGAGCTGGGGGGGAGCAGTTCTTC
TRBD1,-,TRBV7-8,TRBJ1-5,CASSFDRTGRNQPQHF,TGTGCCAGCAGCTTCGACCGGACAGGCCGCAATCAGCCCCAGCATTTT
TRBD1,-,TRBV15,TRBJ1-2,CATSRSRTGVGGYTF,TGTGCCACCAGCAGATCGAGGACAGGCGTTGGTGGCTACACCTTC
TRBD1,-,TRBV19,TRBJ1-5,CASSPGQAGQPQHF,TGTGCCAGTAGTCCGGGACAGGCTGGCCAGCCCCAGCATTTT
TRBD1,-,TRBV29-1,TRBJ1-1,CSVVGTGNTEAFF,TGCAGCGTTGTAGGGACAGGGAACACTGAAGCTTTCTTT
TRBD1,few,TRBV5-1,TRBJ1-4,CASSLAGQGYEKLFF,TGCGCCAGCAGCTTGGCGGGACAGGGGTATGAAAAACTGTTTTTT
-,-,TRBV19,TRBJ1-5,CASSTGLRQPQHF,TGTGCCAGTAGTACAGGGTTACGGCAGCCCCAGCATTTT
-,-,TRBV28,TRBJ2-1,CASSLSGEGDEQFF,TGTGCCAGCAGTCTGAGCGGCGAGGGGGATGAGCAGTTCTTC
TRBD2,-,TRBV3-1/TRBV3-2,TRBJ2-5,CASSQPGCSSGGRRRGETQYF,TGTGCCAGCAGCCAACCCGGTTGTTCGTCCGGCGGGAGGAGGAGAGGAGAGACCCAGTACTTC
-,-,TRBV2,TRBJ1-1,CASREQQGANTEAFF,TGTGCCAGCAGGGAACAACAGGGTGCGAACACTGAAGCTTTCTTT
TRBD1,-,TRBV7-9,TRBJ1-5,CAIGGNNQPQHF,TGTGCCATAGGGGGCAACAATCAGCCCCAGCATTTT
TRBD2,-,TRBV5-1,TRBJ2-5,CASSLSGRASQETQYF,TGCGCCAGCAGCCTGAGCGGGAGGGCCTCCCAAGAGACCCAGTACTTC
-,few,TRBV6-5,TRBJ1-1,CASSRWTDRTEAFF,TGTGCCAGCAGTCGCTGGACAGACCGCACTGAAGCTTTCTTT
-,-,TRBV5-1,TRBJ1-1,CASSLGTGTEAFF,TGCGCCAGCAGCTTGGGAACAGGGACTGAAGCTTTCTTT
TRBD2,-,TRBV27,TRBJ2-7,CASSLPASGGEQYF,TGTGCCAGCAGTTTACCCGCTAGCGGGGGTGAGCAGTACTTC
TRBD1,-,TRBV2,TRBJ1-2,CASRTGTGGYGYTF,TGTGCCAGCAGAACCGGGACAGGGGGATATGGCTACACCTTC
TRBD1,-,TRBV18,TRBJ1-1,CASSRGTAWNTEAFF,TGTGCCAGCTCACGCGGGACAGCGTGGAACACTGAAGCTTTCTTT
-,-,TRBV19,TRBJ2-7,CASSIRDNSYEQYF,TGTGCCAGTAGTATTAGGGACAACTCCTACGAGCAGTACTTC
TRBD1,-,TRBV9,TRBJ2-5,CASSARTGVEETQYF,TGTGCCAGCAGCGCACGAACAGGGGTTGAAGAGACCCAGTACTTC
TRBD2,-,TRBV28,TRBJ2-2,CASSRVLAGGTGELFF,TGTGCCAGCAGTCGCGTACTAGCGGGAGGCACCGGGGAGCTGTTTTTT
TRBD2,-,TRBV7-2,TRBJ2-3,CASSLESGGNTDTQYF,TGTGCCAGCAGCTTAGAGTCGGGAGGGAACACAGATACGCAGTATTTT
TRBD2,-,TRBV28,TRBJ2-7,CASRGLAGEYF,TGTGCCAGCCGGGGACTAGCGGGAGAGTACTTC
TRBD1,-,TRBV19,TRBJ1-1,CASSRGQGRTEAFF,TGTGCCAGTAGTAGGGGACAGGGGAGGACTGAAGCTTTCTTT
-,once,TRBV18,TRBJ2-7,CASSPAGHEQYF,TGTGCCAGCTCACCCGCAGGGCACGAGCAGTACTTC
TRBD1,once,TRBV10-1,TRBJ1-5,CASRPQGVDQPQHF,TGCGCCAGCAGACCGCAGGGGGTAGATCAGCCCCAGCATTTT
-,-,TRBV10-2,TRBJ1-1,CASSRGNTEAFF,TGCGCCAGCAGCAGGGGGAACACTGAAGCTTTCTTT
-,once,TRBV6-2/TRBV6-3,TRBJ1-5,CASSYSQGRGSNQPQHF,TGTGCCAGCAGTTACTCCCAGGGGCGAGGGAGCAATCAGCCCCAGCATTTT
-,-,TRBV5-1,TRBJ2-1,CASSSSREYYNEQFF,TGCGCCAGCAGCTCGTCGAGGGAGTACTACAATGAGCAGTTCTTC
-,once,TRBV3-1/TRBV3-2,TRBJ2-1,CASSHRNGVEQFF,TGTGCCAGCAGTCACCGAAACGGGGTTGAGCAGTTCTTC
-,-,TRBV6-5,TRBJ1-1,CASTDRDLGGTEAFF,TGTGCCAGCACCGACCGGGACCTCGGGGGCACTGAAGCTTTCTTT
-,-,TRBV9,TRBJ1-6,CASSPGGGNNSPLHF,TGTGCCAGCAGCCCGGGGGGCGGGAATAATTCACCCCTCCACTTT
TRBD1,-,TRBV5-4,TRBJ2-5,CASSVQGLETQYF,TGTGCCAGCAGCGTACAGGGGTTGGAGACCCAGTACTTC
-,-,TRBV30,TRBJ2-1,CAWSGPFGQRNEQFF,TGTGCCTGGAGTGGACCATTTGGCCAGCGGAATGAGCAGTTCTTC
TRBD1,-,TRBV10-3,TRBJ2-7,CAINPGGYEQYF,TGTGCCATCAATCCAGGGGGCTACGAGCAGTACTTC
TRBD1,-,TRBV28,TRBJ1-2,CASSFLTGMNYGYTF,TGTGCCAGCAGTTTTCTGACAGGGATGAACTATGGCTACACCTTC
TRBD2,-,TRBV7-3,TRBJ2-3,CASSPRSGRTTDTQYF,TGTGCCAGCAGCCCTCGAAGCGGGAGGACCACAGATACGCAGTATTTT
TRBD2,few,TRBV2,TRBJ2-1,CASRVGLETDEQFF,TGTGCCAGCAGGGTTGGACTAGAGACGGATGAGCAGTTCTTC
-,once,TRBV28,TRBJ2-1,CASSLSGATSYNEQFF,TGTGCCAGCAGTTTATCAGGGGCTACGTCCTACAATGAGCAGTTCTTC
-,few,TRBV5-6,TRBJ2-3,CASTRSGDYTDTQYF,TGTGCCAGCACCCGGTCGGGGGATTACACAGATACGCAGTATTTT